This TCR beta chain appears in the sequencing data of a study of cytomegalovirus exposure and HLA in healthy donors. As for the study in general: There were around 100 million unique TCR beta sequences, drawn from approximately 190 million T cells, in an earlier analysis.

Turning to this clone: The antigen is not known.

The CDR3 is 20 residues long. Germline V gives CDR1 SNHLY, CDR2 FYNNEI. V was trimmed by 5 bases and J by 3 bases, leaving 29 bases between them. Study findings and constraints: Analyzed later, most CMV-associated TCR beta chains appeared HLA-restricted. Accurate predictions that matched the HLA-A and HLA-B alleles of most subjects were reportedly made from TCR beta sequences.

PCR employed 60 Vbeta and 13 Jbeta primers. The method was immunoSEQ multiplex PCR; TCRdb's version includes in-frame clones alone and lacks a portion of them. Among over 150,000 clones listed, around four fifths were seen once. This receptor was identified in a woman aged 45-65 years in good health and CMV-seropositive. Sequenced material: PBMCs. This chain links TRBV2 with TRBJ2-1, with D possibly being TRBD2 (6 bases). The CDR3: CASSPTSNTGTPHFYNEQFF. The CDR3 DNA reads TGTGCCAGCAGTCCAACATCTAACACTGGGACTCCGCATTTCTACAATGAGCAGTTCTTC.